Given below is one T cell receptor (beta chain) in context. The antigen is undetermined. Only in-frame clones appear in the TCRdb table, and some are missing; sequencing was by immunoSEQ multiplex PCR. The sample has 15,000 or so clones, roughly two thirds seen once. This specimen belongs to a study of PD-1 blockade in classical Hodgkin lymphoma. Across the whole study: Patients were dosed intravenously with nivolumab at 3 mg/kg every 2 weeks.

Between the trimmed V and J ends, which lost 6 bases and 0 bases, there was a span of 13 bases. This CDR3 comprises 14 residues. Germline CDR1 SGDLS, CDR2 YYNGEE. Whole-study findings and limits: By C4D1, CD4+ diversity increased significantly, especially in complete responders. The baseline diversity of complete responders showed similarity to that of newly diagnosed patients.

Each patient experienced a relapse that followed autologous stem cell transplantation, and brentuximab vedotin exposure varied. Progressive disease, partial response or complete response was each patient's best response. The chain carries TRBV9 and TRBJ2-7; D tentatively reads TRBD1 or TRBD2 (5 bases each). Sequencing was performed on peripheral blood mononuclear cells (PBMCs), taken at baseline. This clonotype was obtained from a human donor with classical Hodgkin lymphoma. The CDR3: CASNPWGSSYEQYF. DNA for the CDR3: TGTGCCAGCAATCCCTGGGGGAGCTCCTACGAGCAGTACTTC.